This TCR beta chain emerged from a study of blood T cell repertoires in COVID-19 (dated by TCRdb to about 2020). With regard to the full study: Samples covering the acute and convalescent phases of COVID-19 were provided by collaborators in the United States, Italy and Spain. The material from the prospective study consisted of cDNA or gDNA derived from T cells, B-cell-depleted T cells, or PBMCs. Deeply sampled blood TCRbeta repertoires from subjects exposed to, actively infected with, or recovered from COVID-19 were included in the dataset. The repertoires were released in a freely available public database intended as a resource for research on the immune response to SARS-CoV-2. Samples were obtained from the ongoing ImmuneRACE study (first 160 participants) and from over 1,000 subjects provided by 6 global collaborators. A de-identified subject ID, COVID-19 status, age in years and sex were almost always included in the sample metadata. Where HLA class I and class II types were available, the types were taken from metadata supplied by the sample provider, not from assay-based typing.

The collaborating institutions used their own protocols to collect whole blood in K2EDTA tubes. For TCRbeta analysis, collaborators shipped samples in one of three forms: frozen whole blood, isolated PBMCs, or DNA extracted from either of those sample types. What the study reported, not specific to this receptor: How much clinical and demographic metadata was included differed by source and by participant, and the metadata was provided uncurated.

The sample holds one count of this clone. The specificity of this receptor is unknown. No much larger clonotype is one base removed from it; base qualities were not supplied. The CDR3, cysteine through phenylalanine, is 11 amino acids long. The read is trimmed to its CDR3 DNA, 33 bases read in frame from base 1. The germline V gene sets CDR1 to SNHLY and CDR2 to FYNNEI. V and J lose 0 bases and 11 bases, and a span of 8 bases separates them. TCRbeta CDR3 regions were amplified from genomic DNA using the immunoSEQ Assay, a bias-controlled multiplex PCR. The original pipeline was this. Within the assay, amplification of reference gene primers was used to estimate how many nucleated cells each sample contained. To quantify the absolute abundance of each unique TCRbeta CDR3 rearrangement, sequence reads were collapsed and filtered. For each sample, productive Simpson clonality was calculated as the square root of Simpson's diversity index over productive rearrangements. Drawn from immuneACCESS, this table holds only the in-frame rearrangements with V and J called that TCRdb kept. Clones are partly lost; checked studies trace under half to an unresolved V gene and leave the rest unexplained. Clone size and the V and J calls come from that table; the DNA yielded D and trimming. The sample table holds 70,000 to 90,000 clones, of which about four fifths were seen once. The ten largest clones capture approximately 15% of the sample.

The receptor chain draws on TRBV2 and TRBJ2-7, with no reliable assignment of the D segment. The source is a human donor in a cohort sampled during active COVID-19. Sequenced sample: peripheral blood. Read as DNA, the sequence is TGTGCCAGCAGTGAAGCTGCGGTGGAGTACTTC. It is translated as CASSEAAVEYF.